Presented here are 20 T cell receptor beta chains from one specimen sequenced in a study of early T cells in non-severe SARS-CoV-2 infection. MiXCR was run by TCRdb on the 5' RACE reads, yielding one entry per CDR3 protein. The sample holds under 75,000 distinct CDR3 sequences, roughly 13% seen once. The sample was whole blood. These receptors came from an adult who was a healthcare worker with PCR-confirmed SARS-CoV-2 infection or an uninfected control (not recorded which).

The CDR3 protein is CASSSGRGTYEQYF. The CDR3 DNA is TGTGCCAGCAGCTCCGGCCGCGGAACCTACGAGCAGTACTTC. The chain couples TRBV7-2 to TRBJ2-7; D remains unclear. Trimming took off 4 bases at V and 2 bases at J, with 12 bases between the two ends. From germline, CDR1 is SGHTA and CDR2 FQGNSA. The CDR3 consists of 14 residues.

This chain connects TRBV6-6 to TRBJ2-3, with 12 bases that match TRBD2. Germline CDR1 is MNHNY and CDR2 is SVGAGI (reference sequence). The J segment lost 0 bases and the V segment lost 5 bases, leaving 6 bases of the junction unmatched. The CDR3 is 17 amino acids. The CDR3 spells CASSEWTSGASTDTQYF. DNA for the CDR3: TGTGCCAGCAGTGAATGGACTAGCGGGGCCAGCACAGATACGCAGTATTTT.

The chain carries TRBV10-1 and TRBJ1-6; D is perhaps TRBD1 (5 bases). V was pared by 6 bases and J by 10 bases, with 13 bases between. Germline assignment: CDR1 WNHNN and CDR2 SYGVQD (reference sequence). The CDR3 length is 13 residues. The CDR3 loop is CASSPSGTSPLHF. DNA for the CDR3: TGCGCCAGCAGCCCCAGTGGGACCTCACCCCTCCACTTT.

In its sample, this clonotype was seen a few times. This chain uses TRBV6-5 with TRBJ2-1; D is undetermined. Trimming took 7 bases from V and 5 from J, leaving 12 bases between them. Germline V gene lookup returns CDR1 MNHEY and CDR2 SVGAGI. This CDR3 spans 13 amino acids. CDR3 residues: CASKDGLHNEQFF. The CDR3 DNA reads TGTGCCAGCAAAGACGGCCTTCACAATGAGCAGTTCTTC.

This clonotype was detected many times. The chain couples TRBV5-4 to TRBJ2-7, with 7 bases aligning to TRBD2. Germline CDR1 and CDR2: SGHNT and YYREEE (reference sequence). With 2 bases clipped from V and 3 bases from J, the junction kept 5 bases outside the gene matches. This CDR3 is 14 amino acids long. Written as DNA, the CDR3 is TGTGCCAGCAGCTTCTTTGGCGGGAGCTACGAGCAGTACTTC. This gives the protein CASSFFGGSYEQYF.

This clonotype was observed at least ten times. This chain links TRBV5-6 with TRBJ2-7; TRBD1 or TRBD2 may be the D gene (5 bases each). The CDR3 runs 14 residues. The germline gives CDR1 SGHDT, CDR2 YYEEEE. The V gene lost 4 bases and the J gene lost 4 bases, with 15 bases spanning the gap. CDR3 nucleotides: TGTGCCAGCAGCCAGCCAGGGAGCCTATACGAGCAGTACTTC. It specifies CASSQPGSLYEQYF.

In this sample, this clonotype turned up many times. The chain joins TRBV11-2 to TRBJ1-2, with D maybe TRBD1 (5 bases). CDR1 is SGHAT, CDR2 FQNNGV, per germline. V lost 2 bases and J 6 bases, leaving 13 bases between the germline ends. The CDR3 is 14 residues long. Written as DNA, the CDR3 is TGTGCCAGCAGCTTACGGCAGGGTCTAGATGGCTACACCTTC. Amino acids: CASSLRQGLDGYTF. The entire variable domain, with the rest obtained from reference TRBV11-2 and TRBJ1-2, is as follows: EAGVAQSPRYKIIEKRQSVAFWCNPISGHATLYWYQQILGQGPKLLIQFQNNGVVDDSQLPKDRFSAERLKGVDSTLKIQPAKLEDSAVYLCASSLRQGLDGYTFGSGTRLTVV.

This clonotype was detected a few times. This chain uses TRBV12-3 or TRBV12-4 with TRBJ1-1; D unclear. The CDR3 runs 13 residues. Trimming removed 1 base at V and 3 bases at J, with 6 bases between. The DNA for the CDR3 is TGTGCCAGCAGTTTAGGGGTGGACACTGAAGCTTTCTTT. As protein: CASSLGVDTEAFF.

This clonotype was seen more than once but under ten times. The V gene is TRBV10-3, the J gene TRBJ2-1, with 10 bases aligning to TRBD2. After removal of 8 bases from V and 1 base from J, the junction contained 5 bases not matched to a gene. The CDR3 is made up of 15 amino acids. Per germline, CDR1 ENHRY and CDR2 SYGVKD. CDR3 residues: CAISRAGGSYNEQFF. The CDR3 DNA is TGTGCCATCTCCCGAGCGGGAGGGTCCTACAATGAGCAGTTCTTC.

This clonotype was counted many times. The chain is built from TRBV7-9 and TRBJ2-3; TRBD1 or TRBD2 may be the D gene (5 bases each). The germline V gene encodes CDR1 SEHNR and CDR2 FQNEAQ (reference sequence). CDR3 length: 12 residues. Trimming left V 1 base short and J 15 bases short, with 14 bases between. The CDR3 loop reads CASSLEGSGSYF. CDR3 bases: TGTGCCAGCAGCTTAGAGGGGAGTGGGTCCTATTTT.

The chain is built from TRBV20-1 and TRBJ2-7; tentatively, D is TRBD2 (6 bases). V lost 6 bases, J lost 3 bases, and 18 bases lay in between. The CDR3 has 14 amino acids. Germline CDR1 reads DFQATT; CDR2 reads SNEGSKA (reference sequence). The CDR3, as DNA: TGCAGTGCCACCCGGGTTAGTAGCGGCTACGAGCAGTACTTC. Translated: CSATRVSSGYEQYF.

This chain joins TRBV28 and TRBJ1-4; D gene ambiguous. CDR1 and CDR2 (germline): MDHEN, SYDVKM. The V and J ends lost 2 bases and 7 bases respectively, with 5 bases between them. CDR3 length: 12 residues. CDR3 in amino acids: CASSLTTEKLFF. The CDR3 DNA reads TGTGCCAGCAGTTTAACGACTGAAAAACTGTTTTTT.

This clonotype was picked up a small number of times. This chain uses TRBV18 with TRBJ1-1; D is ambiguous. Germline V lookup: CDR1 KGHSH, CDR2 LQKENI. V lost 6 bases and J lost 2, with 10 bases in between. The CDR3 consists of 13 residues. DNA for the CDR3: TGTGCCAGCTCCCAAGGATTCAACACTGAAGCTTTCTTT. Amino acid sequence: CASSQGFNTEAFF.

This clonotype was detected a few times. The chain has TRBV21-1 and TRBJ2-1; the table's D call of TRBD2 was not tested on the DNA. TRBV21-1 is noted as a pseudogene. This CDR3 spans 20 amino acids. As DNA, the CDR3 is TGTGCCAGCAGCAGCCCACCGGGACTAGCGGGAGGGCCGCCCTACAATGAGCAGTTCTTC. The encoded protein is CASSSPPGLAGGPPYNEQFF.

This clonotype was seen a handful of times. This chain connects TRBV19 to TRBJ2-7; TRBD1 matches 8 bases. This CDR3 contains 10 residues. Germline CDR1 and CDR2: LNHDA and SQIVND (reference sequence). V lost 8 bases to trimming and J lost 6 bases; unmatched junction nucleotides: 0. CDR3 sequence (DNA): TGTGCCAGTGGGACAGGCGAGCAGTACTTC. Its protein product is CASGTGEQYF.

This clonotype was recorded many times. V gene TRBV29-1 combines with J gene TRBJ2-7; 12 bases match TRBD2. V lost 4 bases, J lost 2 bases, and 3 bases stayed unmatched. This CDR3 has 14 residues. Germline assignment: CDR1 SQVTM and CDR2 ANQGSEA. DNA for the CDR3: TGCAGCGTTGGAGGGACTAGCGGGCCCTACGAGCAGTACTTC. This sequence encodes CSVGGTSGPYEQYF.

V gene TRBV20-1 combines with J gene TRBJ1-2; D unclear. V lost 5 bases to trimming and J lost 0 bases, with 7 bases between them. The CDR3 sequence is 12 residues long. Per the germline V gene, CDR1 is DFQATT and CDR2 is SNEGSKA (reference sequence). The CDR3 spells CSASHPNYGYTF. CDR3 nucleotide sequence: TGCAGTGCTTCCCATCCTAACTATGGCTACACCTTC.

This clonotype was observed a few times. The CDR3 region is CASRDRGHNTGELFF. The DNA for the CDR3 is TGTGCCAGCAGAGATCGAGGACATAACACCGGGGAGCTGTTTTTT. The V gene is TRBV6-5, the J gene TRBJ2-2, with D possibly matching TRBD1 (5 bases). Trimming took off 6 bases at V and 2 bases at J, with 13 bases between the two ends. Germline-derived CDR1 and CDR2 are MNHEY and SVGAGI. The CDR3 covers 15 residues.

This clonotype was seen at least ten times. The chain uses TRBV5-6 and TRBJ2-2, with TRBD2 matching 9 bases. The V gene end was trimmed by 6 bases and the J gene end by 5 bases; junction bases not matched to a gene: 5. CDR3 length: 14 residues. Germline V CDR1 and CDR2: SGHDT, YYEEEE. The CDR3 here is CASNPLAGTGELFF. The CDR3 DNA reads TGTGCCAGCAACCCCCTAGCGGGAACCGGGGAGCTGTTTTTT.

V and J are TRBV4-1 and TRBJ2-7; weak D call: TRBD2 (7 bases). This CDR3 has 17 amino acids. The V gene lost 1 base and the J gene lost 4 bases, with 20 bases spanning the gap. Germline V gives CDR1 MGHRA, CDR2 YSYEKL. CDR3 in DNA: TGCGCCAGCAGCCAAGGGCCCCCGCTCGCGGGGGCGTACGAGCAGTACTTC. Protein sequence: CASSQGPPLAGAYEQYF.